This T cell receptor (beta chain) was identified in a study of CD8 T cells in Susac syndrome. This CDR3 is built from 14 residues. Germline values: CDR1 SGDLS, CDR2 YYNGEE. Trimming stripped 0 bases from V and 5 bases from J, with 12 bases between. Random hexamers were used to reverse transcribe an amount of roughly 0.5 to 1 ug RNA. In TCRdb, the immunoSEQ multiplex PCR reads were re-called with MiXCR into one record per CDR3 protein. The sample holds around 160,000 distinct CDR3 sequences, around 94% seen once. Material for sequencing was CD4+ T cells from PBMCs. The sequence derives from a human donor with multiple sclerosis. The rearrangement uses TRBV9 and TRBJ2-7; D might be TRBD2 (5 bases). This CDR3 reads CASSVARANHEQYF. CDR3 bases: TGTGCCAGCAGCGTAGCGAGGGCCAACCACGAGCAGTACTTC.